The entry below gives a single T cell receptor beta chain sequence along with its context. This entry comes from a study of blood T cell repertoires in COVID-19. Original analysis: It was from reference gene primer amplification that nucleated cell counts were estimated. Repertoires were generated with immunoSEQ multiplex PCR, while TCRdb's copy carries only in-frame clones and drops some. V and J calls and clone size are those listed in that table; D and trimming were worked out from the DNA. The sample shows around 60,000 clones, approximately 86% of them seen only once. V dropped 5 bases and J dropped 3; count of bases not matched to a gene: 11. Germline V lookup: CDR1 SGHRS, CDR2 YFSETQ. The CDR3 is 18 amino acids.

The chain couples TRBV5-1 to TRBJ2-2; 12 positions match TRBD2. The sample was peripheral blood. The receptor was isolated from a middle-aged man with active COVID-19. The CDR3 loop is CASRDPGTSGGHTGELFF. CDR3 in DNA: TGCGCCAGCAGAGACCCGGGTACTAGCGGGGGGCACACCGGGGAGCTGTTTTTT.